A selection of T cell receptor beta chains follows, all from one sample in a study of vaccination effects on CD4 cells after COVID-19. What these receptors recognize is not known. Only in-frame clones appear in the TCRdb table, and some are missing; sequencing was by immunoSEQ multiplex PCR. This sample yields about 46,000 clones, of which around 70% are seen a single time; about 16% belongs to the top ten. The source material was CD4+ T cells from PBMCs cultured with HCoV-OC43 spike peptides, sampled after COVID-19 vaccination. These receptor sequences come from a human donor who received a COVID-19 vaccine. The CDR3 runs from the conserved cysteine through the conserved F or W. The D gene is left open where the match is weak. Size values are once, few and many counts, or a class for expanded clones, and some rows have none.

size: -
V: TRBV6-5
D: TRBD1
J: TRBJ1-5
CDR3: CASAGQQNQPQHF
DNA: TGTGCCAGCGCGGGACAGCAGAATCAGCCCCAGCATTTT

size: -
V: TRBV6-5
D: -
J: TRBJ2-5
CDR3: CATSFADQETQYF
DNA: TGTGCCACCTCCTTCGCGGATCAAGAGACCCAGTACTTC

size: few
V: TRBV7-9
D: -
J: TRBJ1-3
CDR3: CAYPEWGHPSSLSGNTIYF
DNA: TGTGCTTACCCCGAGTGGGGACACCCCTCCAGTCTATCCGGAAACACCATATATTTT

size: -
V: TRBV3-1/TRBV3-2
D: -
J: TRBJ1-1
CDR3: CASSQADEAFF
DNA: TGTGCCAGCAGCCAAGCTGACGAAGCTTTCTTT

size: -
V: TRBV19
D: -
J: TRBJ2-7
CDR3: CASSRLGAYEQYF
DNA: TGTGCCAGTAGTCGACTAGGAGCCTACGAGCAGTACTTC

size: few
V: TRBV19
D: TRBD1
J: TRBJ1-4
CDR3: CASSILYRGRGGATNEKLFF
DNA: TGTGCCAGTAGTATTCTGTACAGGGGGCGCGGAGGTGCAACTAATGAAAAACTGTTTTTT

size: -
V: TRBV7-2
D: TRBD1
J: TRBJ2-3
CDR3: CASSVDRASTDTQYF
DNA: TGTGCCAGCAGCGTCGACAGGGCAAGCACAGATACGCAGTATTTT

size: -
V: TRBV5-4
D: -
J: TRBJ2-4
CDR3: CASSRGDGGLAKNIQYF
DNA: TGTGCCAGCAGTCGAGGGGACGGGGGCCTAGCCAAAAACATTCAGTACTTC

size: few
V: TRBV30
D: -
J: TRBJ1-4
CDR3: CAWSPRVGRDEKLFF
DNA: TGTGCCTGGAGTCCCCGGGTGGGGAGGGATGAAAAACTGTTTTTT

size: -
V: TRBV12-3/TRBV12-4
D: -
J: TRBJ1-5
CDR3: CASSLAGDQPQHF
DNA: TGTGCCAGCAGTCTTGCGGGGGATCAGCCCCAGCATTTT

size: -
V: TRBV16
D: -
J: TRBJ1-4
CDR3: CASSYDGGTNEKLFF
DNA: TGTGCCAGCAGCTACGATGGGGGGACTAATGAAAAACTGTTTTTT

size: -
V: TRBV19
D: TRBD2
J: TRBJ2-1
CDR3: CASSRSSGWVYNEQFF
DNA: TGTGCCAGTAGTAGGTCTAGCGGATGGGTCTACAATGAGCAGTTCTTC

size: -
V: TRBV15
D: -
J: TRBJ2-3
CDR3: CATSREPGPGTDTQYF
DNA: TGTGCCACCAGCAGAGAACCGGGACCAGGCACAGATACGCAGTATTTT

size: -
V: TRBV6-2/TRBV6-3
D: -
J: TRBJ2-5
CDR3: CASSYGRDQYF
DNA: TGTGCCAGCAGTTACGGGAGAGACCAGTACTTC

size: -
V: TRBV2
D: TRBD1
J: TRBJ1-2
CDR3: CASASSGTVSIYTF
DNA: TGTGCCAGCGCAAGCTCCGGGACAGTATCTATCTACACCTTC

size: -
V: TRBV6-1
D: -
J: TRBJ2-7
CDR3: CASSEYRSYEQYF
DNA: TGTGCCAGCAGTGAATATCGATCCTACGAGCAGTACTTC

size: -
V: TRBV4-2
D: -
J: TRBJ2-1
CDR3: CASSRGVEQFF
DNA: TGTGCCAGCAGCCGGGGGGTTGAGCAGTTCTTC

size: -
V: TRBV7-9
D: -
J: TRBJ2-1
CDR3: CASSLNLGNEQFF
DNA: TGTGCCAGCAGCTTAAATTTGGGGAATGAGCAGTTCTTC

size: -
V: TRBV3-1/TRBV3-2
D: -
J: TRBJ2-2
CDR3: CASSKSMARGSGELFF
DNA: TGTGCCAGCAGCAAATCAATGGCCAGAGGGAGCGGGGAGCTGTTTTTT

size: -
V: TRBV3-1/TRBV3-2
D: -
J: TRBJ2-1
CDR3: CASSQKQAYIGGNEQFF
DNA: TGTGCCAGCAGCCAAAAACAGGCATATATCGGTGGAAATGAGCAGTTCTTC

size: few
V: TRBV2
D: -
J: TRBJ1-3
CDR3: CASTSLRGNTIYF
DNA: TGTGCCAGCACGTCACTGAGGGGAAACACCATATATTTT

size: -
V: TRBV9
D: -
J: TRBJ1-4
CDR3: CASSASKLGVGEKLFF
DNA: TGTGCCAGCAGCGCCTCGAAGTTAGGGGTTGGGGAAAAACTGTTTTTT